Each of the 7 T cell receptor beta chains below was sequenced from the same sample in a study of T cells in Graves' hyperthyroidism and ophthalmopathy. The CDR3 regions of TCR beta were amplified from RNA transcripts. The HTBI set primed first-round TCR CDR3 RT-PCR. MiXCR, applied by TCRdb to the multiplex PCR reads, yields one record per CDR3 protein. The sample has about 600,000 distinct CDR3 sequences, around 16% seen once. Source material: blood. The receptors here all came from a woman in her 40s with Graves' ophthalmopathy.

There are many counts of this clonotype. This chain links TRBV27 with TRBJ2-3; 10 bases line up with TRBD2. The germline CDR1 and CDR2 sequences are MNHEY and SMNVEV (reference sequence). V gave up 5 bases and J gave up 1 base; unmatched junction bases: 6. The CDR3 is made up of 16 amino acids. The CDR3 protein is CASSPKTSGGTDTQYF. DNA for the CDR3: TGTGCCAGCAGTCCTAAAACTAGCGGGGGCACAGATACGCAGTATTTT.

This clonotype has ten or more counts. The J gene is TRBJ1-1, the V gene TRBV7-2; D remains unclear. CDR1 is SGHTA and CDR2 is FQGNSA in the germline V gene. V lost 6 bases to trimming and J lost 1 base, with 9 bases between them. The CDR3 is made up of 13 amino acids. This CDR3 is CASRRRPNTEAFF. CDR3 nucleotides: TGTGCCAGCAGAAGACGGCCGAACACTGAAGCTTTCTTT.

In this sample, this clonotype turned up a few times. CDR3 sequence (DNA): TGTGCCATCAGTGGCAGGACAGGCACAAACACCATATATTTT. It encodes CAISGRTGTNTIYF. The V and J genes are TRBV10-3 and TRBJ1-3; TRBD1 matches at 7 bases. V gave up 4 bases and J gave up 6 bases; unmatched junction bases: 6. The CDR3 totals 14 residues. CDR1 and CDR2 from the germline V gene are ENHRY and SYGVKD.

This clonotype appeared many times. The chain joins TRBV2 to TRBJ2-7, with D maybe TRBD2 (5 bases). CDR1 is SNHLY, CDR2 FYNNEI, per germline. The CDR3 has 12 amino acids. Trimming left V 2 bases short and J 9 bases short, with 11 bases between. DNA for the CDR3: TGTGCCAGCAGTGAATCGGTGGGGAGGCAGTACTTC. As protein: CASSESVGRQYF.

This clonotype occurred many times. As DNA, the CDR3 is TGCAGTGCTAGAGACCCACAGGGGGCCAACAATGAGCAGTTCTTC. It codes for CSARDPQGANNEQFF. The chain couples TRBV20-1 to TRBJ2-1; TRBD1 matches 9 bases. Per the germline V gene, CDR1 is DFQATT and CDR2 is SNEGSKA (reference sequence). This CDR3 has 15 amino acids. With V trimmed by 0 bases and J by 5 bases, 5 bases remained unmatched.

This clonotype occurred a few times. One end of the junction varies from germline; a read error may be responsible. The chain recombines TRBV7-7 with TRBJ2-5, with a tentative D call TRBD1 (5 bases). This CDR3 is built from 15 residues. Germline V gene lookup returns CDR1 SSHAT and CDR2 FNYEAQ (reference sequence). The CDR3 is CASSPTGGVGETQYF. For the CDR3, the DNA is TGTGCTAGCAGTCCTACAGGTGGTGTGGGAGAGACCCAGTACTTC.

CDR3 DNA sequence: TGTGCCAGCAGCCAAGGTGGACGTCTCGGCGGGGAGCTGTTTTTT. Amino acid sequence: CASSQGGRLGGELFF. The V gene is TRBV3-1, the J gene TRBJ2-2; D gene ambiguous. V shed 1 base and J shed 7 bases, with 13 bases lying between them. The CDR3 contains 15 residues. CDR1 and CDR2 from the germline V gene are LGHDT and YNNKEL (reference sequence).